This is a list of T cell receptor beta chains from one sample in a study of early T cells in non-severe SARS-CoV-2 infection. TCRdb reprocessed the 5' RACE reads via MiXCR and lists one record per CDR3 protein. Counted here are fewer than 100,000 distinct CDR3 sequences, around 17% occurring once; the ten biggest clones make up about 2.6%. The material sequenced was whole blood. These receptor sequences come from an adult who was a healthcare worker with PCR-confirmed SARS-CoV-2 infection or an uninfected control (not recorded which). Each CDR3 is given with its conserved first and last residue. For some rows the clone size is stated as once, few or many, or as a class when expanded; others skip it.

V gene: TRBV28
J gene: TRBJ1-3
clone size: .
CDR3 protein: CATSGTGTGNTIYF

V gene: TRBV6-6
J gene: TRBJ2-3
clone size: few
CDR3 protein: CASRLLAGARDTQYF

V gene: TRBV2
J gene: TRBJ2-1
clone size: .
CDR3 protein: CASWSGQFYNEQFF

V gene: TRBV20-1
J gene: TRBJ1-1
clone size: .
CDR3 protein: CSSGQGATEAFF

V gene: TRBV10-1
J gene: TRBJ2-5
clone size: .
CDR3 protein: CASSETQYF

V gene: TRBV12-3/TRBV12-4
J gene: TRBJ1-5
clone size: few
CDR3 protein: CASSYRVQQPQHF

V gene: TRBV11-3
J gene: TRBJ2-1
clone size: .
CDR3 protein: CASSYLLGLVGNNEQFF

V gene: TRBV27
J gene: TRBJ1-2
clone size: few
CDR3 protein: CASRRTGASYGYTF

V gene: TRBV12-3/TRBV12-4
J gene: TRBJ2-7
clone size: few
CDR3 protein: CASSPRQGVTRSYEQYF

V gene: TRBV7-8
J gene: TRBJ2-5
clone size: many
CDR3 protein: CASNLLRRETQYF

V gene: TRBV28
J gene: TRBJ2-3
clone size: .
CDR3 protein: CASDNGVARDTQYF

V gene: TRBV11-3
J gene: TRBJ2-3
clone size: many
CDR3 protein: CASSLDEGRRTDTQYF

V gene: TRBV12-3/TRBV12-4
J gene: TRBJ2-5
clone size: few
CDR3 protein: CASSLVDYDETQYF

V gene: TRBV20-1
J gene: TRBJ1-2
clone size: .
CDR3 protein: CSARGAGNYGYTF

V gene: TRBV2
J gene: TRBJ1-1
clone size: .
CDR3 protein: CASSEGRNTEAFF

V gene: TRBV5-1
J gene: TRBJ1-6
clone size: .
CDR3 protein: CASSLEPNSPLHF

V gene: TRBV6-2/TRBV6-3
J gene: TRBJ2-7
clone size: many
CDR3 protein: CASSSPGLTYEQYF

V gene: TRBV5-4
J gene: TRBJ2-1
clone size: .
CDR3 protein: CASSTRQGAYNEQFF

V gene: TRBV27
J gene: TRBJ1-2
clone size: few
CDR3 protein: CASSSPRQGAKGYTF

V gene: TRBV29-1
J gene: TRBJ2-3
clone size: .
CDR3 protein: CSGTGTAKSVDTQYF

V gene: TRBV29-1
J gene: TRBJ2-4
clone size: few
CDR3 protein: CSVAEAKNIQYF

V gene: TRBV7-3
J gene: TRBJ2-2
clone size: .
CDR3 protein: CASSLNGRELFF

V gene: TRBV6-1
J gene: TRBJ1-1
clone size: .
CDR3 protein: CASSVSIQTEAFF

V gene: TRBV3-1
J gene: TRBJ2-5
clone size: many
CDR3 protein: CASSLKRFRTQETQYF

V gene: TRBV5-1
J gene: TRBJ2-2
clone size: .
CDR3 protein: CASSLDSPNTGELFF

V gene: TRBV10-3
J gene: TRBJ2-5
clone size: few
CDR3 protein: CAISESGAVETQYF

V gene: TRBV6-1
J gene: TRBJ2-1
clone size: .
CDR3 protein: CASSEIAGGYNEQFF

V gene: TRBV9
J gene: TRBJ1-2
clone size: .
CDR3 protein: CASSYSVDYGYTF

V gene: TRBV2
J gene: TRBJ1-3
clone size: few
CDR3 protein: CASRKDSLNTIYF

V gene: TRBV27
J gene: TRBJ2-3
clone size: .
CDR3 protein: CASKRDSTDTQYF

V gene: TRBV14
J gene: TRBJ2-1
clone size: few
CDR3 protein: CASSRLGGITYNEQFF

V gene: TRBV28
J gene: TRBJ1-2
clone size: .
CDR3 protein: CASSYPEPWNGYTF

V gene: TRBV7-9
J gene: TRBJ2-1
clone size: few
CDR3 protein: CASSLVGGGEEQFF

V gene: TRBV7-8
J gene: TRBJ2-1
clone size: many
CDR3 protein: CASSLMEGSYNEQFF

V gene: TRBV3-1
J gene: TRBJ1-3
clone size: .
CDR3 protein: CASSRGGLASSGNTIYF

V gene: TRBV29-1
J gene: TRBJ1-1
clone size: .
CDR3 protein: CSVQGRLNTEAFF

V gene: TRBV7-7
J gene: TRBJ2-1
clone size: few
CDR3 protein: CASSLWDTSSYNEQFF

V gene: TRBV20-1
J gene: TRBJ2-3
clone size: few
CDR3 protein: CSAREGSGRTDTQYF

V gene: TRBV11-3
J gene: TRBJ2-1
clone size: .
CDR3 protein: CASSLVARMDEQFF

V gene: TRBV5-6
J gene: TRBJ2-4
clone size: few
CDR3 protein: CASSFQDRVHIQYF

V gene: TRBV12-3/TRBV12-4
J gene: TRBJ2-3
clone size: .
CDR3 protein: CASSQGAGVPTDTQYF

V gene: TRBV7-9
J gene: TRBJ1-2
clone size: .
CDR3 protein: CASSHGQGEAYYGYTF

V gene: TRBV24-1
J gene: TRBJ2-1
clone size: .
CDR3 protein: CATSDLRGTGGNEQFF

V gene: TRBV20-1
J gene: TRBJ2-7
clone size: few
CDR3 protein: CSARDPGGSTYEQYF

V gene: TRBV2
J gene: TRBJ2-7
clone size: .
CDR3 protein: CASSVRQGRGEQYF

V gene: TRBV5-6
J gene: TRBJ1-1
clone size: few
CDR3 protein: CASSPTFNTEAFF

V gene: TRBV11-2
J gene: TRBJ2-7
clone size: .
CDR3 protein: CASSLEAAGYEQYF

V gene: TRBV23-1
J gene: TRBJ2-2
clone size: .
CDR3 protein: CASSQSPTSGGSNTGELFF

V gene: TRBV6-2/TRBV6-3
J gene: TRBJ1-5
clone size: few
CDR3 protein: CASSHKWGGYSNQPQHF

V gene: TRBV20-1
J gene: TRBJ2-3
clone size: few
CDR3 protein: CSAGTSTDTQYF

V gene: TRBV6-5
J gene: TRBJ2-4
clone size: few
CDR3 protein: CASRGSGGPNIQYF

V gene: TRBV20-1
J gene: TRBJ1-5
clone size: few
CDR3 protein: CSAGGKGNQPQHF

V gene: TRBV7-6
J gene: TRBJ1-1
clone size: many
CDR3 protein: CASSSTGTGSEAFF

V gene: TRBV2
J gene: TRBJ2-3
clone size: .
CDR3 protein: CASSEAGTAGDTQYF